The entry below describes one T cell receptor beta chain. Trimming took off 1 base at V and 7 bases at J, with 11 bases between the two ends. The CDR3 consists of 13 residues. Germline V CDR1 and CDR2: GTSNPN, SVGIG (reference sequence). This specimen comes from a study of blood T cell repertoires in COVID-19. Across the study: Spain, Italy and the United States supplied samples that represented acute and convalescent COVID-19.

Residents of about two dozen US areas, aged about 18 to 95 years, made up the participants. Clinical history as reported by participants underpinned cohort assignment. Original processing notes: Using reference gene primer amplification, nucleated cell counts were estimated. Only in-frame clones appear in the TCRdb table, and some are missing; sequencing was by immunoSEQ multiplex PCR. V and J calls and clone size are as listed in that table; D and trimming were resolved from the DNA. The sample shows some 380,000 clones, around 90% of them seen only once. The origin of this receptor is a woman between 35 and 50 years old with acute COVID-19. The sequenced material came from PBMCs or T cells enriched from blood (not recorded which). V gene TRBV30 combines with J gene TRBJ1-5; no definite D call. DNA of the CDR3: TGTGCCTGGAGTGCCGGAGATGGCCAGCCCCAGCATTTT. Its translation: CAWSAGDGQPQHF. The variable domain in full, with the rest retrieved from reference TRBV30 and TRBJ1-5, is SQTIHQWPATLVQPVGSPLSLECTVEGTSNPNLYWYRQAAGRGLQLLFYSVGIGQISSEVPQNLSASRPQDRQFILSSKKLLLSDSGFYLCAWSAGDGQPQHFGDGTRLSIL.